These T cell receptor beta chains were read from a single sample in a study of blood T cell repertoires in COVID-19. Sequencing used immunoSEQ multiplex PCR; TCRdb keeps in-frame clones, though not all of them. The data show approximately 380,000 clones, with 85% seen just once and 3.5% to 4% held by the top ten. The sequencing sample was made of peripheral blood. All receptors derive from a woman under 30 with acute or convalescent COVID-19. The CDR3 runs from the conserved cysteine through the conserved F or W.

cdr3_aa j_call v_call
CASSLRKGVSYEQYF TRBJ2-7 TRBV5-4
CASSRMGLAGSYEQYF TRBJ2-7 TRBV3-1/TRBV3-2
CAYQRDSQETQYF TRBJ2-5 TRBV30
CASSLNRGFNSPLHF TRBJ1-6 TRBV6-5
CASNEEGLGQPQHF TRBJ1-5 TRBV2
CALLLTSDRGETQYF TRBJ2-5 TRBV21-1
CASSPPTGTNEKLFF TRBJ1-4 TRBV18
CASSSRAGGAYEQYF TRBJ2-7 TRBV6-5
CASSFLGGISTEAFF TRBJ1-1 TRBV5-1
CASSLPVHGTGFSPLHF TRBJ1-6 TRBV7-9
CASSQWTGGGTEAFF TRBJ1-1 TRBV4-2
CAISEPDDRGRGTDTQYF TRBJ2-3 TRBV10-3
CASVRGGQGFYGYTF TRBJ1-2 TRBV2
CASIPEAGVEKLFF TRBJ1-4 TRBV6-5
CASTPAPYSNQPQHF TRBJ1-5 TRBV4-1
CASSQDRTAGYDGYTF TRBJ1-2 TRBV3-1/TRBV3-2
CASSPPGGSYGYTF TRBJ1-2 TRBV19
CASTKPQTGTANLNTEAFF TRBJ1-1 TRBV19
CASSQDHFDNQPQHF TRBJ1-5 TRBV3-1/TRBV3-2
CASSRSSGRDEQYF TRBJ2-7 TRBV2
CASSVEVQGADYGYTF TRBJ1-2 TRBV9
CASSWGLAGALSTDTQYF TRBJ2-3 TRBV27
CASSLDPEGSPLHF TRBJ1-6 TRBV11-2
CASSSPGREAGELFF TRBJ2-2 TRBV11-2
CASSQRPGTGTEAFF TRBJ1-1 TRBV6-5
CSVGGTGWGNEQFF TRBJ2-1 TRBV29-1
CASSTRGVSLFF TRBJ1-4 TRBV12-3/TRBV12-4
CASSQDRDQPQHF TRBJ1-5 TRBV18
CASRSIRDRGTGNTIYF TRBJ1-3 TRBV11-2
CASSQGGLDGTEAFF TRBJ1-1 TRBV3-1/TRBV3-2
CASSLMSGTEAFF TRBJ1-1 TRBV7-2
CASTTGGGANTGELFF TRBJ2-2 TRBV7-3
CASRPTSSYNSPLHF TRBJ1-6 TRBV6-5
CASSRDRVEGYTF TRBJ1-2 TRBV7-9
CASSIEGQGDGGYTF TRBJ1-2 TRBV19